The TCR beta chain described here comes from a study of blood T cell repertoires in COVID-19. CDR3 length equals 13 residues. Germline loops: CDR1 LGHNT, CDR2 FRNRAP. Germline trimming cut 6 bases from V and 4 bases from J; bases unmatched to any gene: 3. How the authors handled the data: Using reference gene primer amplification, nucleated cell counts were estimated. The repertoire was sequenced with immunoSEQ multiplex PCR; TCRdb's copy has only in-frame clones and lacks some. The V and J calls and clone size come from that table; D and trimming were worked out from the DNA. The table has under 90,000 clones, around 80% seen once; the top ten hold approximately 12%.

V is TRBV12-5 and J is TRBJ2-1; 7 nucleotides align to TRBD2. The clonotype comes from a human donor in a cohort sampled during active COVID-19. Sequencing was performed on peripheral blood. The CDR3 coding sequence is TGTGCTAGTGGGGCTAGCGGATACAATGAGCAGTTCTTC. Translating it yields CASGASGYNEQFF.